Presented here are 27 T cell receptor beta chains from one specimen sequenced in a study of T cells in Graves' hyperthyroidism and ophthalmopathy. RNA transcripts were the template for amplifying TCR beta CDR3 regions. The HTBI primer set served for first-round RT-PCR of the TCR CDR3. TCRdb independently ran MiXCR on the multiplex PCR reads; one entry per CDR3 protein. The table has about 590,000 distinct CDR3 sequences, about a sixth seen once. Sequences were obtained from blood. These receptors all stem from a woman under 40 with Graves' hyperthyroidism.

The sample holds a few counts of this clonotype. This chain connects TRBV6-1 to TRBJ1-2; no clear D. This CDR3 is 13 amino acids long. V lost 10 bases, J lost 2 bases, and 14 bases lay in between. Germline V gene sequence: CDR1 MNHNS, CDR2 SASEGT. The CDR3 sequence: CAIGGGSNYGYTF. CDR3 nucleotide sequence: TGTGCCATAGGAGGTGGCAGCAACTATGGCTACACCTTC.

This clonotype was detected many times. The chain carries TRBV20-1 and TRBJ2-7; a weak D match, TRBD1 (5 bases). V lost 2 bases and J 2 bases, leaving 13 bases between the germline ends. This CDR3 has 14 amino acids. CDR1 is DFQATT, CDR2 SNEGSKA, per germline (reference sequence). The CDR3 DNA reads TGCAGTGCTAGACCCAGGGATACCACCTACGAGCAGTACTTC. This sequence encodes CSARPRDTTYEQYF.

This clonotype showed up just a few times. This chain links TRBV5-1 with TRBJ2-2; TRBD2 matches at 13 bases. This CDR3 region has 15 residues. Per germline, CDR1 SGHRS and CDR2 YFSETQ. V lost 4 bases, J lost 3 bases, and 0 bases stayed unmatched. CDR3 nucleotide sequence: TGCGCCAGCAGCGGACTAGCGGGGGACACCGGGGAGCTGTTTTTT. Protein product: CASSGLAGDTGELFF.

In this sample, this clonotype turned up many times. The rearrangement uses TRBV2 and TRBJ2-7; weak D call: TRBD1 (5 bases). V lost 5 bases, J lost 0 bases, and 14 bases lay in between. The germline gives CDR1 SNHLY, CDR2 FYNNEI. The CDR3 spans 15 residues. The CDR3 protein is CASSPIGAVSYEQYF. Here the CDR3 DNA reads TGTGCCAGCAGTCCGATAGGGGCAGTCTCCTACGAGCAGTACTTC.

This clonotype has at least ten counts. The chain links TRBV27 to TRBJ2-7; perhaps TRBD2 as D (7 bases). V was clipped by 5 bases and J by 4 bases, with 21 bases between them. The CDR3 is 16 residues long. The germline V gene encodes CDR1 MNHEY and CDR2 SMNVEV (reference sequence). The CDR3 is CASSPIWGGAPYEQYF. The CDR3, as DNA: TGTGCCAGCAGTCCCATCTGGGGGGGGGCTCCATACGAGCAGTACTTC.

J is TRBJ1-3 and V is TRBV24-1; D is uncertain. The V gene's germline CDR1 is KGHDR and CDR2 SFDVKD. The V end lost 4 bases, the J end lost 2 bases, and 5 bases lay between the germline ends. The CDR3 has 13 amino acids. The CDR3 here is CATSEPTGNTIYF. CDR3 DNA sequence: TGTGCCACCAGTGAACCAACTGGAAACACCATATATTTT.

For this clonotype: A much larger clone differs by one base, so this may be a read error. The gene calls are TRBV7-3 and TRBJ2-1, with D maybe TRBD1 (5 bases). Germline V gene lookup returns CDR1 SGHTA and CDR2 FQGTGA. The CDR3 totals 10 residues. CDR3 residues: CGSRALEQFF. CDR3 nucleotides: TGTGGCAGCAGGGCCCTTGAGCAGTTCTTC.

This clonotype was counted only a few times. Here the CDR3 reads CASSWDVASSGNTIYF. In DNA, the CDR3 is TGTGCCAGCAGCTGGGACGTCGCAAGCTCTGGAAACACCATATATTTT. The genes are TRBV7-6 and TRBJ1-3, with a tentative D call TRBD1 (5 bases). The CDR3 length is 16 residues. The germline V gene encodes CDR1 SGHVS and CDR2 FNYEAQ. V was shortened by 4 bases and J by 0 bases, with 13 bases between the two germline ends.

The gene calls are TRBV4-2 and TRBJ1-1; 9 bases are shared with TRBD1. V shed 5 bases, J shed 4 bases, and the junction held 2 bases outside the gene matches. The CDR3 runs 13 residues. Germline V gene data show CDR1 as LGHNA and CDR2 as YNFKEQ. This chain's CDR3 is CASSGDRATEAFF. The DNA for the CDR3 is TGTGCCAGCAGCGGGGACAGGGCCACTGAAGCTTTCTTT.

This clonotype was picked up many times. The chain has TRBV27 and TRBJ2-2, with a possible D match to TRBD2 (5 bases). Trimming cost V 3 bases and J 6 bases, with 23 bases left between them. Germline V gene lookup returns CDR1 MNHEY and CDR2 SMNVEV (reference sequence). The CDR3 spans 18 residues. The CDR3 coding sequence is TGTGCCAGCAGTTTCGTTTTGAGTGCCGGGATAGAGGCCGGGGAGCTGTTTTTT. Amino acid sequence: CASSFVLSAGIEAGELFF.

In this sample, this clonotype turned up many times. V is TRBV5-5 and J is TRBJ1-1, with 12 nucleotides matching TRBD1. The CDR3 loop spans 15 amino acids. Per the germline V gene, CDR1 is SGHKS and CDR2 is YYEKEE (reference sequence). With V trimmed by 4 bases and J by 5 bases, 6 bases remained unmatched. In DNA, the CDR3 is TGTGCCAGCAGCCTGCTGGGACAGGGGGCAACTGAAGCTTTCTTT. Protein: CASSLLGQGATEAFF.

This clonotype occurred a few times. The chain recombines TRBV4-1 with TRBJ2-7; D perhaps matches TRBD1 (6 bases). The CDR3 runs 16 residues. CDR1 MGHRA and CDR2 YSYEKL come from the germline V gene. V shed 0 bases and J shed 0 bases, with 12 bases lying between them. The CDR3 sequence is CASSQDDRSSSYEQYF. For the CDR3, the DNA is TGCGCCAGCAGCCAAGATGACAGGTCAAGCTCCTACGAGCAGTACTTC.

The sample holds many counts of this clonotype. The gene calls are TRBV7-2 and TRBJ2-5; D uncertain. The V end was cut by 5 bases, the J end by 3 bases, with 16 bases between. CDR1 is SGHTA and CDR2 is FQGNSA in the germline V gene. This CDR3 spans 15 amino acids. CDR3 protein: CASSTRAASEETQYF. The CDR3 DNA sequence: TGTGCCAGCAGCACCCGGGCCGCCTCGGAAGAGACCCAGTACTTC.

This clonotype turned up a few times. This rearrangement joins TRBV4-3 to TRBJ1-6, with 7 positions matching TRBD1. The junction had 3 bases not matched to a gene; V was cut back by 0 bases and J by 4 bases. The CDR3 is 16 amino acids. Germline V gene lookup returns CDR1 LGHNA and CDR2 YSLEER. The CDR3: CASSQDRGQYNSPLHF. For the CDR3, the DNA is TGCGCCAGCAGCCAAGATAGGGGACAGTATAATTCACCCCTCCACTTT.

This clonotype was counted many times. The chain is built from TRBV7-8 and TRBJ2-5, with D tentatively TRBD1 (5 bases). Trimming pared 6 bases from V and 5 bases from J, leaving 25 bases between. CDR1 is SGHVS, CDR2 FQNEAQ, per germline. The CDR3 extends over 17 amino acids. This CDR3 is CASRLQRIQGSAETQYF. The CDR3 DNA reads TGTGCCAGCAGACTCCAGAGAATCCAGGGATCGGCCGAGACCCAGTACTTC. Supplemented by reference TRBV7-8 and TRBJ2-5, the full variable domain reads GAGVSQSPRYKVAKRGQDVALRCDPISGHVSLFWYQQALGQGPEFLTYFQNEAQLDKSGLPSDRFFAERPEGSVSTLKIQRTQQEDSAVYLCASRLQRIQGSAETQYFGPGTRLLVL.

This clonotype was recorded many times. The V call is TRBV5-1, the J call TRBJ1-4, with D tentatively TRBD1 (6 bases). Germline V gene data show CDR1 as SGHRS and CDR2 as YFSETQ. With 2 bases removed from V and 8 bases from J, the gap between germline ends came to 10 bases. The CDR3 has 13 amino acids. CDR3 DNA: TGCGCCAGCAGCTTACGGGGGCAGGAAAAACTGTTTTTT. Its translation is CASSLRGQEKLFF.

The V call is TRBV3-1, the J call TRBJ2-7; 7 bases match TRBD2. CDR3 length: 15 residues. J lost 5 bases, V lost 0 bases, and 7 bases had no gene match. Germline V CDR1 and CDR2: LGHDT, YNNKEL (reference sequence). CDR3: CASSQERAGSHEQYF. The CDR3 DNA sequence: TGTGCCAGCAGCCAAGAAAGAGCGGGATCGCACGAGCAGTACTTC.

The chain carries TRBV20-1 and TRBJ1-5, with 10 positions matching TRBD1. Trimming took 6 bases from V and 4 from J; bases not matched to a gene: 12. The CDR3 covers 16 residues. The V gene's germline CDR1 is DFQATT and CDR2 SNEGSKA (reference sequence). The CDR3 DNA reads TGCAGTGCCAAAAAGGAGGGGACAGGGGTAAATCAGCCCCAGCATTTT. It codes for CSAKKEGTGVNQPQHF.

This clonotype appeared a few times. The rearrangement uses TRBV20-1 and TRBJ1-5; 7 nucleotides match TRBD1. The J segment lost 6 bases and the V segment lost 1 base, leaving 12 bases of the junction unmatched. Germline lookup yields CDR1 DFQATT and CDR2 SNEGSKA (reference sequence). The CDR3 is made up of 16 amino acids. The CDR3 DNA reads TGCAGTGCTAGAGCCCTTGGAGCAGGGGGGGGTCAGCCCCAGCATTTT. Translating gives CSARALGAGGGQPQHF.

The CDR3 spells CASSPLRGQPPWGYGYTF. Here the CDR3 DNA reads TGTGCCAGCTCACCACTTCGGGGACAGCCGCCGTGGGGTTATGGCTACACCTTC. The chain uses TRBV18 and TRBJ1-2; 7 positions match TRBD1. In germline, CDR1 is KGHSH, CDR2 LQKENI. The ends lost 1 base at V and 5 bases at J; junction bases unmatched: 16. The CDR3 is 18 amino acids.

The sample holds many counts of this clonotype. This chain uses TRBV24-1 with TRBJ1-1, with D unresolved. The CDR3 sequence is 14 residues long. Germline V gene sequence: CDR1 KGHDR, CDR2 SFDVKD. Between the trimmed V and J ends, which lost 9 bases and 1 base, there was a span of 14 bases. This CDR3 reads CATSDGGRNTEAFF. The CDR3 bases are TGTGCCACCTCCGATGGCGGCAGGAACACTGAAGCTTTCTTT.

This clonotype was observed many times. V is TRBV28 and J is TRBJ2-6; 7 bases are a match to TRBD1. V was clipped by 5 bases and J by 1 base; unmatched bases: 8. This CDR3 is 17 amino acids long. Germline loops: CDR1 MDHEN, CDR2 SYDVKM. CDR3 sequence reads: CASSTGQWSSGANVLTF. Here the CDR3 DNA reads TGTGCCAGCAGTACGGGACAGTGGAGTTCTGGGGCCAACGTCCTGACTTTC.

This clonotype was recorded a few times. V and J are TRBV29-1 and TRBJ2-7; maybe TRBD2 (6 bases). CDR3 length equals 16 residues. The V gene's germline CDR1 is SQVTM and CDR2 ANQGSEA. The ends were cut back, 2 bases at V and 1 base at J, with 18 bases in the middle. The CDR3 nucleotides read TGCAGCGTTGAACTACAAGCGGGCGCCCAGTCCTACGAGCAGTACTTC. The encoded protein is CSVELQAGAQSYEQYF.

Only a few counts were recorded for this clonotype. This sequence joins TRBV7-9 and TRBJ2-1; TRBD2 aligns across 11 bases. Germline CDR1 reads SEHNR; CDR2 reads FQNEAQ (reference sequence). Losses at the gene ends were 6 bases for V and 2 bases for J; bases not matched to a gene: 9. The CDR3 runs to 17 residues. The CDR3 DNA reads TGTGCCAGCAGGCCTCAACTAGCGGGAGACCCCTACAATGAGCAGTTCTTC. Encoded protein: CASRPQLAGDPYNEQFF.

In its sample, this clonotype was seen many times. The chain is built from TRBV28 and TRBJ1-2; D not resolved. The V gene lost 3 bases and the J gene lost 7 bases, with 9 bases spanning the gap. The CDR3 contains 12 residues. From germline, CDR1 is MDHEN and CDR2 SYDVKM. The DNA of the CDR3 is TGTGCCAGCAGTTTTCTTTGGGGTGGCTACACCTTC. This codes for CASSFLWGGYTF.

With regard to this clonotype: A read error may be the cause here, since a much bigger clone is one base away. This chain uses TRBV6-1 with TRBJ1-2, with 8 bases lining up with TRBD1. This CDR3 region has 15 residues. CDR1 is MNHNS, CDR2 SASEGT, per germline. CDR3: CASSALQQGVYGHTF. CDR3 in DNA: TGTGCCAGCAGTGCCCTCCAACAGGGGGTGTATGGCCACACCTTC.

This clonotype turned up a few times. This rearrangement joins TRBV4-1 to TRBJ2-5; unclear D gene. Germline V gene lookup returns CDR1 MGHRA and CDR2 YSYEKL. The V gene lost 0 bases and the J gene lost 9 bases, with 14 bases spanning the gap. The CDR3 contains 14 residues. For the CDR3, the DNA is TGCGCCAGCAGCCAAGATCGGGCAACGGTGCCCCAGTACTTC. Translation gives CASSQDRATVPQYF.